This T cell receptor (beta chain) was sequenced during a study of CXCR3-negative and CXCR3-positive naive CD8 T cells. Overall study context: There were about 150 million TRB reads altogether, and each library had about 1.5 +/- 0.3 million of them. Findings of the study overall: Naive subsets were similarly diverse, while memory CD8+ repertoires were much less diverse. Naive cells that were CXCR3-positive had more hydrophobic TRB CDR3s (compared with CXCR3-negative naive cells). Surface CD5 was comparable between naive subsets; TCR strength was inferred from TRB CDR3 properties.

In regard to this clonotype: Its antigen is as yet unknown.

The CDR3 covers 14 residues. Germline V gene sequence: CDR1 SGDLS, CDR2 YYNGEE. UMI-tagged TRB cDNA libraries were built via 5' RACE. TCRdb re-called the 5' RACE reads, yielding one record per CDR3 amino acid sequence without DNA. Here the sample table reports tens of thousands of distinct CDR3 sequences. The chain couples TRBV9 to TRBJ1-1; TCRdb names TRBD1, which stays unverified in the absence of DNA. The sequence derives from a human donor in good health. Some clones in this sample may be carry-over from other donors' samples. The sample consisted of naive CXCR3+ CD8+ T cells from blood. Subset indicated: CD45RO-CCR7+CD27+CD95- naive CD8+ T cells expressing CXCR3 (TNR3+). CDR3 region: CASSVGRGGTEAFF.